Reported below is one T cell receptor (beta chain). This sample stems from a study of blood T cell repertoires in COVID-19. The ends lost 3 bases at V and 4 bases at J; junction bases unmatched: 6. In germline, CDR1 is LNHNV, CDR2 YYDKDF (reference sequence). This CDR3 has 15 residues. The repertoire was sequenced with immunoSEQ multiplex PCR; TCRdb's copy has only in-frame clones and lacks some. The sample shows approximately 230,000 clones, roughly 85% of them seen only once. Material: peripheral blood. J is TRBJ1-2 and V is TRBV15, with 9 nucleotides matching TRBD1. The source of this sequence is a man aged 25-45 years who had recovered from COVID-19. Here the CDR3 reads CATSSNRGRLYGYTF. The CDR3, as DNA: TGTGCCACCAGCAGTAACAGGGGGCGCCTCTATGGCTACACCTTC.